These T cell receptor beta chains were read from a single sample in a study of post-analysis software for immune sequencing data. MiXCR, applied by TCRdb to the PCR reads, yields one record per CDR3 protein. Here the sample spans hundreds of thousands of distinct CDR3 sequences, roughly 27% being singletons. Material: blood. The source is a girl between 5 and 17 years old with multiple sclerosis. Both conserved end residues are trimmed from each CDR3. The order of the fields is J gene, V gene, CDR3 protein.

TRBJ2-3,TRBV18,ASSPPSRGTDTQY
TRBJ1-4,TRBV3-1,ASSQDGGAGEKLF
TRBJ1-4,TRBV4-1,ASSQGIGEKLF
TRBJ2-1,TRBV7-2,ASSRVGYNEQF
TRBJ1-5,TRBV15,ATSRDVGQPQH
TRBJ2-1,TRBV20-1,SARGVAGTYNEQF
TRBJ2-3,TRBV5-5,ASSRLGNPKGDTQY
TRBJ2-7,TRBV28,ASNPAPGSPSYEQY
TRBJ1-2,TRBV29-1,SVESQGRGGYT
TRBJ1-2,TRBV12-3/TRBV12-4,ASSLGGDRGGGYT
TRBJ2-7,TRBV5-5,ASSLRGLGDEQY
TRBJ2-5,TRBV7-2,ASSRRLIETQY
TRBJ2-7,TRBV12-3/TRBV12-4,ASSPAGVTYEQY
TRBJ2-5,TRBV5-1,ASSLELIGETQY
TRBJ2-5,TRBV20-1,SARAEVVETQY
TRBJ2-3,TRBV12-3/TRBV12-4,ASSPGQGHPFDTQY
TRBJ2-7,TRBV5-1,ASSLEIGGGGEQY
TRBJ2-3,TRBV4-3,ASSQDGLAGDPDTQY
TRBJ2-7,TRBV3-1,ASSDERIPYEQY
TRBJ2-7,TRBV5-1,ASSTSGRSYEQY
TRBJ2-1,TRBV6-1,ASSEDGTIGEQF
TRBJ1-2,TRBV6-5,ASSYAMGAGGYT
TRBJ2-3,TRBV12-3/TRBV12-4,ASSLRLAGVSTDTQY
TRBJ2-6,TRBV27,ASSSIGPGANVLT
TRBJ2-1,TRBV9,ASSASLPWGRAYNEQF
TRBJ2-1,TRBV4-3,ASSQVGGRRYNEQF
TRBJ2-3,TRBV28,ASIRGGVGSDTQY
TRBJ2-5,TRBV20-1,SEVRDFGETQY
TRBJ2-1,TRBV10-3,ATQPGDNHEQF
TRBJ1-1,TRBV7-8,ASSLGGTGVTEAF
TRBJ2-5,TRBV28,ASSFLGTGRYQETQY
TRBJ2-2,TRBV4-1,ASSFSHFTGGAGELF
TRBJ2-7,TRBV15,ATSREPARNSYEQY
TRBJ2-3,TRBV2,AMTSGRVTDTQY
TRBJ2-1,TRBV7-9,ATSHGGAPYNEQF
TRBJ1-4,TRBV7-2,ASSLVWGSEKLF
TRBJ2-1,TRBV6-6,ASSSGQVALSYNEQF
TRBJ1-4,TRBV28,ASSTTGVVLEKLF
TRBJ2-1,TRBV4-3,ASSHSRTSGSPYNEQF
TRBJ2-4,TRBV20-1,SALNKNIQY
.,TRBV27,AGSLSSQGAGYEQY
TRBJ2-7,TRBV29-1,SVAGTSGTYEQY
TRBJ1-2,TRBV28,ASSPGGTDDNYGYT
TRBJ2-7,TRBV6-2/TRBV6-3,ASSYQREGPYEQY
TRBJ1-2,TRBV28,ASSFDSRDLSGYT
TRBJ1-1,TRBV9,ASTHLEDGGEAF
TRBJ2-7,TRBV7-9,ASSLPPGTSQAQY
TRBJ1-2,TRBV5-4,ASSLGKGPYGYT
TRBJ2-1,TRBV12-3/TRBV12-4,ASSFSPGYNEQF
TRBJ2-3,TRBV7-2,ASSLVRTVGTDTQY